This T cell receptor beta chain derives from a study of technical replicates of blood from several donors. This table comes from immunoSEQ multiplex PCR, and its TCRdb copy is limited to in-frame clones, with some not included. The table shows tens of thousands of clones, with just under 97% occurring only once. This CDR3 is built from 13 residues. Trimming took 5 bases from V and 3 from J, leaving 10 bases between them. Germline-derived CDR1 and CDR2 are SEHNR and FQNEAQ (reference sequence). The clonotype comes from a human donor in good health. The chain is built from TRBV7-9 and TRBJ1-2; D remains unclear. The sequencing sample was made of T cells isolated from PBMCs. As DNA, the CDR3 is TGTGCCAGCAGCCCAGGTATCGACTATGGCTACACCTTC. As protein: CASSPGIDYGYTF.